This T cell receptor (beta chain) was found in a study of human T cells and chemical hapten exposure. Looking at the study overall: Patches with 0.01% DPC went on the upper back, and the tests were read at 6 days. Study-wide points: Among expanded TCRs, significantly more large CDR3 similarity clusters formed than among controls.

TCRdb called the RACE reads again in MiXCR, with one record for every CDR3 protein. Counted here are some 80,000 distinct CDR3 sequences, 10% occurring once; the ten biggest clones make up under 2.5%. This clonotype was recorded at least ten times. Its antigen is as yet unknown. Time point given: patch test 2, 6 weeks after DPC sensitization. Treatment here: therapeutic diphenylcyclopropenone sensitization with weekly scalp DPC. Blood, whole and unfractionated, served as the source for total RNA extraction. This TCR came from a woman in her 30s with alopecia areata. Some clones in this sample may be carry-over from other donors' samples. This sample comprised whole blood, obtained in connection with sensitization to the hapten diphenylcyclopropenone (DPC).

CDR3 in amino acids: CASSLEPYQPQHF. The CDR3 bases are TGTGCCAGCAGCTTAGAGCCGTATCAGCCCCAGCATTTT. The chain uses TRBV7-2 and TRBJ1-5, with D unresolved. Between the trimmed V and J ends, which lost 1 base and 5 bases, there was a span of 6 bases. The CDR3 is made up of 13 amino acids. CDR1 is SGHTA, CDR2 FQGNSA, per germline.